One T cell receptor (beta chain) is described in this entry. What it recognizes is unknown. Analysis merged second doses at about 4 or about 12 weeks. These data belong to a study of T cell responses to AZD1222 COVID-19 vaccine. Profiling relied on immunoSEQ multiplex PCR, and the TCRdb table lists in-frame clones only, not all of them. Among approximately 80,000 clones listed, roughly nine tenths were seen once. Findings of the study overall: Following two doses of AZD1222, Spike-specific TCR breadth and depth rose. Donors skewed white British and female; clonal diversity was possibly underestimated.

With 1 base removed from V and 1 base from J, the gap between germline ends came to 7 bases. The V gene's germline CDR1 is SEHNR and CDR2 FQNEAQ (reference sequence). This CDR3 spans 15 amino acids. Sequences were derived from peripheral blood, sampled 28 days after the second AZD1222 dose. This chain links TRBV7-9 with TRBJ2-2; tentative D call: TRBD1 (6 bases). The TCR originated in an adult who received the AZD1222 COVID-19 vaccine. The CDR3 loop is CASSLDRVNTGELFF. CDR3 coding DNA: TGTGCCAGCAGCTTAGACAGGGTGAACACCGGGGAGCTGTTTTTT. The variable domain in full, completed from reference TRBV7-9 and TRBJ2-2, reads DTGVSQNPRHKITKRGQNVTFRCDPISEHNRLYWYRQTLGQGPEFLTYFQNEAQLEKSRLLSDRFSAERPKGSFSTLEIQRTEQGDSAMYLCASSLDRVNTGELFFGEGSRLTVL.